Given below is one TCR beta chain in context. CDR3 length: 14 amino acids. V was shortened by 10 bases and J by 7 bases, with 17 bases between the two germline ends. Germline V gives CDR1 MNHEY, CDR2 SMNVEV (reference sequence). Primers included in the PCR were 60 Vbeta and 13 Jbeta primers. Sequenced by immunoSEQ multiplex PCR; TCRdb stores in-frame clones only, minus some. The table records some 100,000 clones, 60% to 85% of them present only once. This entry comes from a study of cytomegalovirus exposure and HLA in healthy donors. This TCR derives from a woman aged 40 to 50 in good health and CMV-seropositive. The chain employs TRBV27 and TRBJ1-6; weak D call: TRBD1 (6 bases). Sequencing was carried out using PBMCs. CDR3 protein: CATRTVGANSPLHF. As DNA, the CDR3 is TGTGCCACCCGGACAGTAGGCGCGAATTCACCCCTCCACTTT.